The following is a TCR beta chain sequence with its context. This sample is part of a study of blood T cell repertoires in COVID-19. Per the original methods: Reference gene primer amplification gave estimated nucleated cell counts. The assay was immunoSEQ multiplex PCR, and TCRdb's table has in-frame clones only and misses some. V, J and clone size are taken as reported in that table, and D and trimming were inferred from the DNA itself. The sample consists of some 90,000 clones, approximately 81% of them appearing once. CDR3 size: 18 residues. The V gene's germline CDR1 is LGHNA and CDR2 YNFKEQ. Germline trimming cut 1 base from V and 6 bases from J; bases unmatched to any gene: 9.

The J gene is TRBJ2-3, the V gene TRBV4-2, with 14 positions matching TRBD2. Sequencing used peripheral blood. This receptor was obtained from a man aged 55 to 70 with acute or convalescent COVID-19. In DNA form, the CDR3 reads TGTGCCAGCAGCCAAGGTCAGACTAGCGGGAGGGCCGCGGATACGCAGTATTTT. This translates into CASSQGQTSGRAADTQYF.